The clone carrying this T cell receptor (beta chain) was seen at least ten times. Construction of the TCRbeta library involved unique molecular identifiers. TCRdb re-called the PCR reads through MiXCR, storing one row per CDR3 protein. The repertoire consists of a few hundred thousand distinct CDR3 sequences, with about a tenth occurring once and the leading ten covering around 2.4%. These data come from a study of T-cell reconstitution after alpha-beta-depleted transplantation in children. V lost 0 bases to trimming and J lost 2 bases, with 9 bases between them. CDR3 length: 14 amino acids. Germline CDR1 reads SGHRS; CDR2 reads YFSETQ.

V usage is TRBV5-1 and J usage is TRBJ2-7, with D hard to call. This material consisted of PBMCs from the stem cell graft donor, taken from the stem cell graft. The sequence came from a human donor who donated a stem cell graft to a child with acute lymphoblastic leukemia. CDR3 DNA sequence: TGCGCCAGCAGCTTGGCGGTCGGAGCCTACGAGCAGTACTTC. Protein sequence: CASSLAVGAYEQYF.